This is a list of T cell receptor beta chains from one sample in a study of Graves' ophthalmopathy and Graves' hyperthyroidism. From the multiplex PCR reads, TCRdb called clonotypes with MiXCR, one entry per CDR3 protein. This repertoire shows 600,000 to 700,000 distinct CDR3 sequences, approximately 39% found once; its top ten account for 3% to 4%. Sequenced sample: peripheral blood. These receptors originate from an adult man with Graves' ophthalmopathy. The CDR3 runs from the conserved cysteine through the conserved F or W. Each record gives: D gene, V gene, clone size, J gene, CDR3 protein, CDR3 DNA. The D gene is left open where the match is weak. Not all rows give a size; the values are once, few, many and, for expanded clones, a class.

d_gene: .
v_gene: TRBV2
abundance: many
j_gene: TRBJ1-1
CDR3aa: CASSPRFEAFF
CDR3nt: TGTGCCAGCAGTCCACGGTTTGAAGCTTTCTTT

d_gene: .
v_gene: TRBV5-6
abundance: .
j_gene: TRBJ1-2
CDR3aa: CASSLYQGLVGYTF
CDR3nt: TGTGCCAGCAGCTTGTACCAGGGCCTTGTCGGCTACACCTTC

d_gene: TRBD1
v_gene: TRBV7-2
abundance: many
j_gene: TRBJ2-5
CDR3aa: CASRTGTGAETQYF
CDR3nt: TGTGCCAGCAGGACCGGGACAGGGGCAGAGACCCAGTACTTC

d_gene: TRBD1
v_gene: TRBV24-1
abundance: .
j_gene: TRBJ1-2
CDR3aa: CATSDGDRDYGYTF
CDR3nt: TGTGCCACCAGTGATGGGGACAGGGACTATGGCTACACCTTC

d_gene: .
v_gene: TRBV30
abundance: few
j_gene: TRBJ1-4
CDR3aa: CAQGLIGEKLFF
CDR3nt: TGTGCCCAAGGACTAATCGGTGAAAAACTGTTTTTT

d_gene: .
v_gene: TRBV7-6
abundance: many
j_gene: TRBJ2-6
CDR3aa: CASSPGTGANVLTF
CDR3nt: TGTGCCAGCAGCCCTGGGACAGGGGCCAACGTCCTGACTTTC

d_gene: .
v_gene: TRBV9
abundance: few
j_gene: TRBJ2-7
CDR3aa: CASSYSGDSSPYEQYF
CDR3nt: TGTGCCAGCAGTTACTCGGGGGACAGTAGCCCCTACGAGCAGTACTTC

d_gene: TRBD1
v_gene: TRBV20-1
abundance: many
j_gene: TRBJ1-4
CDR3aa: CSAKTGTVDEKLFF
CDR3nt: TGCAGTGCTAAGACCGGGACAGTGGATGAAAAACTGTTTTTT

d_gene: .
v_gene: TRBV15
abundance: few
j_gene: TRBJ2-1
CDR3aa: CATSRDQGSYNEQFF
CDR3nt: TGTGCCACCAGCAGAGATCAGGGCTCCTACAATGAGCAGTTCTTC

d_gene: .
v_gene: TRBV10-3
abundance: once
j_gene: TRBJ2-7
CDR3aa: CASGWGLTNYEQYF
CDR3nt: TGTGCCAGCGGCTGGGGACTCACTAACTACGAGCAGTACTTC